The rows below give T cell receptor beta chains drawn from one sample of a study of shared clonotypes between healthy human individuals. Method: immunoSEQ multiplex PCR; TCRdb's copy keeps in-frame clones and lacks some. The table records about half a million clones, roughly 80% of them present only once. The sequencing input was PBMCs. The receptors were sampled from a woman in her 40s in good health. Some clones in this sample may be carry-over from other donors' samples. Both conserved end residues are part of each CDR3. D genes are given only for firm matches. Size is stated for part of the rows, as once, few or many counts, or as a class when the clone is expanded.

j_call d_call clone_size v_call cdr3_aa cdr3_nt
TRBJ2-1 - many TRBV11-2 CASSLGYNNEQFF TGTGCCAGCAGCTTAGGCTACAACAATGAGCAGTTCTTC
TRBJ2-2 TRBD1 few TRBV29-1 CSVSPTGGYTGELFF TGCAGCGTCTCCCCCACAGGGGGATACACCGGGGAGCTGTTTTTT
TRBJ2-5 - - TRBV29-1 CSVEDRRVEETQYF TGCAGCGTTGAAGACCGCAGGGTTGAAGAGACCCAGTACTTC
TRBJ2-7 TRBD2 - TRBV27 CASSPRAGPNYEQYF TGTGCCAGCAGTCCCCGAGCGGGACCAAACTACGAGCAGTACTTC
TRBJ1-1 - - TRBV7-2 CASSLGPTNTEAFF TGTGCCAGCAGCTTAGGTCCTACGAACACTGAAGCTTTCTTT
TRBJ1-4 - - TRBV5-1 CASSLEPLATNEKLFF TGCGCCAGCAGCTTGGAACCGCTGGCAACTAATGAAAAACTGTTTTTT
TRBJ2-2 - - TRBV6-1 CASSDRLFTGELFF TGTGCCAGCAGTGATCGGCTTTTCACCGGGGAGCTGTTTTTT
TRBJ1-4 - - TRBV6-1 CASTRNRQLNEKLFF TGTGCCAGCACCCGAAACCGGCAGCTTAATGAAAAACTGTTTTTT
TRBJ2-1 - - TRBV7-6 CASSSAGGNEQFF TGTGCCAGCAGCTCCGCCGGTGGGAATGAGCAGTTCTTC
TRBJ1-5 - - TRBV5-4 CATNEGGSNQPQHF TGTGCCACCAATGAGGGGGGCAGCAATCAGCCCCAGCATTTT
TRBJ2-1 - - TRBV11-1 CASSLGQIEQFF TGTGCCAGCAGCCTAGGACAGATTGAGCAGTTCTTC
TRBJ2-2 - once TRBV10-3 CAISESADTGELFF TGTGCCATCAGTGAGTCGGCGGACACCGGGGAGCTGTTTTTT
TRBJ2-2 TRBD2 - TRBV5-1 CASSSVAGGGTGELFF TGCGCCAGCAGCTCCGTAGCGGGAGGAGGGACCGGGGAGCTGTTTTTT
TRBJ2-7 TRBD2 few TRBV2 CASSGGRESDEQYF TGTGCCAGCAGTGGTGGGCGGGAGTCGGACGAGCAGTACTTC
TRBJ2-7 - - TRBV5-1 CASSASGTSYEQYF TGCGCCAGCAGCGCCTCCGGGACCAGCTACGAGCAGTACTTC
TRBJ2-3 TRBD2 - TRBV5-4 CASSRLAGGSNSADTQYF TGTGCCAGCAGCCGACTAGCGGGAGGGTCCAACTCAGCAGATACGCAGTATTTT
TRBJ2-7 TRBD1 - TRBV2 CASTDRGLYEQYF TGTGCCAGCACCGACAGGGGGCTCTACGAGCAGTACTTC
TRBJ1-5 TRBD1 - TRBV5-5 CASSLGQVGNQPQHF TGTGCCAGCAGCCTAGGACAGGTCGGCAATCAGCCCCAGCATTTT
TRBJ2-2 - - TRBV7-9 CAGEVTYRAGELFF TGTGCCGGGGAGGTGACCTACCGAGCCGGGGAGCTGTTTTTT
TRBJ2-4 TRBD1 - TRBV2 CASSERGQVTAKNIQYF TGTGCCAGCAGTGAACGGGGACAGGTGACAGCCAAAAACATTCAGTACTTC